The 13 T cell receptor beta chains given below trace back to one sample, sequenced in a study of regulatory T cells in long-lasting Graves disease. Time point denoted: newly diagnosed GD, antithyroid drugs for less than 3 months. Generation of the TCR library employed RNA extracted from PBMCs. Arm-PCR of CDR3 regions and iRepertoire HTBI primers were the basis on which TCR beta libraries were built. MiXCR, run by TCRdb on the multiplex PCR reads, gives a single entry per CDR3 protein. This table holds a few hundred thousand distinct CDR3 sequences, 12% found once. The sample was also linked to a second study, of T cells in Graves' hyperthyroidism and ophthalmopathy.

The sequences come from peripheral blood mononuclear cells (PBMCs), collected at new diagnosis, from a patient treated with antithyroid drugs. These receptors originate from a woman aged 18-29 years with Graves disease.

Ten or more counts support this clonotype. The gene calls are TRBV9 and TRBJ2-2; 7 positions agree with TRBD2. Trimming at V came to 4 bases and at J to 0 bases, leaving 9 bases not matched to a gene. The CDR3 runs 17 residues. The germline V gene encodes CDR1 SGDLS and CDR2 YYNGEE. The CDR3 DNA reads TGTGCCAGCAGCCCCCGGTTGGGGGGGACGAACACCGGGGAGCTGTTTTTT. Translating it yields CASSPRLGGTNTGELFF. The complete variable domain, with remaining parts taken from reference TRBV9 and TRBJ2-2, reads DSGVTQTPKHLITATGQRVTLRCSPRSGDLSVYWYQQSLDQGLQFLIQYYNGEERAKGNILERFSAQQFPDLHSELNLSSLELGDSALYFCASSPRLGGTNTGELFFGEGSRLTVL.

This clonotype was seen repeatedly, ten times or more. V usage is TRBV6-1 and J usage is TRBJ1-1; TRBD1 matches 7 bases. V shed 5 bases and J 5 bases; nucleotides not matched to a gene: 5. Germline values: CDR1 MNHNS, CDR2 SASEGT. The CDR3 has 13 residues. CDR3: CASSPSGGTEAFF. CDR3 DNA: TGTGCCAGCAGTCCCTCAGGGGGAACTGAAGCTTTCTTT.

This clonotype showed up many times. The chain's CDR3 is CSALRMASVETQYF. The CDR3 bases are TGCAGTGCACTGCGAATGGCTAGCGTAGAGACCCAGTACTTC. V gene TRBV20-1 combines with J gene TRBJ2-5; D may be TRBD2 (6 bases). Germline V gene lookup returns CDR1 DFQATT and CDR2 SNEGSKA (reference sequence). CDR3 size: 14 residues. V was cut by 6 bases and J by 4 bases, with 18 bases left in between.

A few counts support this clonotype. The rearrangement joins TRBV4-3 to TRBJ1-5; a possible D gene is TRBD1 (6 bases). With 1 base removed from V and 0 bases from J, the gap between germline ends came to 22 bases. CDR1 LGHNA and CDR2 YSLEER come from the germline V gene. The length of the CDR3 is 20 residues. CDR3 loop: CASSQGKPSGDIYSNQPQHF. DNA of the CDR3: TGCGCCAGCAGCCAAGGCAAGCCTTCAGGGGACATTTATAGCAATCAGCCCCAGCATTTT.

This clonotype was recorded many times. The V call is TRBV10-3, the J call TRBJ1-3; no clear D gene. The ends were cut back, 9 bases at V and 4 bases at J, with 16 bases in the middle. The CDR3 sequence is 14 residues long. CDR1 and CDR2 from the germline V gene are ENHRY and SYGVKD. CDR3 DNA sequence: TGTGCCATGGGGAACCTCGGACCCGGAAACACCATATATTTT. Its protein product is CAMGNLGPGNTIYF.

This clonotype was counted many times. The genes are TRBV20-1 and TRBJ1-2, with D possibly being TRBD1 (5 bases). This CDR3 has 13 residues. The V gene lost 3 bases and the J gene lost 8 bases, with 16 bases spanning the gap. Germline assignment: CDR1 DFQATT and CDR2 SNEGSKA (reference sequence). The CDR3 protein is CSASRGRASGYTF. The CDR3 DNA reads as TGCAGTGCTAGTAGGGGCCGCGCGTCGGGCTACACCTTC.

CDR3 DNA sequence: TGTGCCAGTAGTATGGGACAGGGATACAATCAGCCCCAGCATTTT. It encodes CASSMGQGYNQPQHF. The gene calls are TRBV19 and TRBJ1-5, with 9 positions matching TRBD1. The CDR3 length is 15 residues. Germline V gives CDR1 LNHDA, CDR2 SQIVND (reference sequence). V gave up 3 bases and J gave up 3 bases; unmatched junction bases: 3. Variable domain in full (rest from reference TRBV19 and TRBJ1-5): DGGITQSPKYLFRKEGQNVTLSCEQNLNHDAMYWYRQDPGQGLRLIYYSQIVNDFQKGDIAEGYSVSREKKESFPLTVTSAQKNPTAFYLCASSMGQGYNQPQHFGDGTRLSIL.

This clonotype has a handful of counts. One junction end does not reproduce the germline sequence, and a read error may be involved. The J gene is TRBJ2-5, the V gene TRBV20-1; no definite D call. The CDR3 is 14 residues long. Looked up from germline, CDR1 is DFQATT and CDR2 is SNEGSKA (reference sequence). The CDR3 sequence is CSARVETEEEAQYF. The CDR3 nucleotides are TGCAGTGCTAGAGTAGAGACTGAGGAAGAGGCCCAGTACTTC.

This clonotype was seen repeatedly, ten times or more. The chain couples TRBV6-1 to TRBJ1-6, with D possibly TRBD1 on 5 matching bases. This CDR3 spans 13 amino acids. V lost 7 bases and J 8 bases, leaving 12 bases between the germline ends. Germline V lookup: CDR1 MNHNS, CDR2 SASEGT. CDR3 bases: TGTGCCAGCACCGGACATAGGGATTCACCCCTCCACTTT. It is translated as CASTGHRDSPLHF.

This clonotype was detected many times. This chain joins TRBV9 and TRBJ1-1, with D hard to call. The V end lost 3 bases, the J end lost 1 base, and 16 bases lay between the germline ends. CDR3 length equals 16 residues. Germline CDR1 reads SGDLS; CDR2 reads YYNGEE. CDR3 sequence: CASSAPQKGENTEAFF. The CDR3 DNA sequence: TGTGCCAGCAGCGCCCCCCAGAAGGGAGAGAACACTGAAGCTTTCTTT.

This clonotype has at least ten counts. The V gene is TRBV6-1, the J gene TRBJ1-1, with D hard to call. V gave up 7 bases and J gave up 0 bases, with 12 bases separating them. The germline gives CDR1 MNHNS, CDR2 SASEGT. The CDR3 spans 14 residues. CDR3 DNA sequence: TGTGCCAGCACCACTTGGGCAATGAACACTGAAGCTTTCTTT. Amino acids: CASTTWAMNTEAFF.

Remarks on this clonotype: This may stem from a read error, because a much larger clone lies one nucleotide away. V gene TRBV11-2 combines with J gene TRBJ2-1; D uncertain. The germline V gene encodes CDR1 SGHAT and CDR2 FQNNGV. CDR3 length equals 16 residues. The CDR3 region has the DNA TGTGCCAGCAGTTCCCGAGCAACCATCTCCTACAATGGGCAGTTCTTC. It is translated as CASSSRATISYNGQFF.

This clonotype has a count of ten or more. The chain carries TRBV2 and TRBJ2-1; D is uncertain. V shed 2 bases and J shed 8 bases, with 13 bases lying between them. Per germline, CDR1 SNHLY and CDR2 FYNNEI. The CDR3 is 14 residues long. The CDR3 loop is CASSESVGYHEQFF. The CDR3 DNA follows: TGTGCCAGCAGTGAATCGGTAGGCTATCATGAGCAGTTCTTC.